This section outlines one TCR beta chain sequence together with its context. The data derive from a study of blood T cell repertoires in COVID-19. The protocol was immunoSEQ multiplex PCR, while the TCRdb copy is restricted to in-frame clones and leaves out a portion. In the table there are 25,000 to 30,000 clones, about 78% of which are singletons. This CDR3 comprises 13 residues. With 1 base clipped from V and 5 bases from J, the junction kept 1 base outside the gene matches. Germline loops: CDR1 SGHDT, CDR2 YYEEEE. The specimen was peripheral blood. The TCR comes from a boy aged 2 to 10 with active or convalescent COVID-19. This sequence joins TRBV5-6 and TRBJ2-5; 8 bases agree with TRBD1. CDR3 DNA: TGTGCCAGCAGCTTGTGGACAGGGGAGACCCAGTACTTC. It encodes CASSLWTGETQYF.